A selection of T cell receptor beta chains follows, all from one sample in a study of CD8+CD57+ T cells in acquired aplastic anemia. TCRdb reprocessed the reads via MiXCR and lists one record per CDR3 protein. The sample comprises roughly 160,000 distinct CDR3 sequences, 70% to 80% of which are singletons, and 40% to 60% rests with the top ten. The specimen sequenced was sorted CD4+, CD8+, or CD8+CD57+ T cells (not recorded which) from PBMCs. The receptors were gathered from a human donor with aplastic anemia. CDR3s include the opening cysteine and the closing phenylalanine or tryptophan. D genes are given only for firm matches. Size is stated for part of the rows, as once, few or many counts, or as a class when the clone is expanded.

clone_size	v_call	d_call	j_call	cdr3_aa	cdr3_nt
few	TRBV5-1	TRBD2	TRBJ2-3	CASSDGGGTDTQYF	TGCGCCAGCAGCGACGGCGGGGGAACAGATACGCAGTATTTT
.	TRBV7-9	.	TRBJ1-6	CASSLNNSPLHF	TGTGCCAGCAGCTTAAATAATTCACCCCTCCACTTT
.	TRBV5-8	TRBD1	TRBJ1-2	CASSLTSGQHYGYTF	TGTGCCAGCAGCCTTACGTCGGGACAGCATTATGGCTACACCTTC
.	TRBV9	TRBD2	TRBJ2-7	CASSFRTSGAEQYF	TGTGCCAGCAGCTTCAGGACTAGCGGGGCCGAGCAGTACTTC
few	TRBV5-8	.	TRBJ2-1	CASTRLNEQFF	TGTGCCAGCACCCGACTCAATGAGCAGTTCTTC
once	TRBV27	TRBD1	TRBJ1-5	CASSPEGGQGSQPQHF	TGTGCCAGCAGTCCGGAGGGGGGACAGGGTAGTCAGCCCCAGCATTTT
.	TRBV5-1	TRBD1	TRBJ2-7	CASSSPPDRVHEQYF	TGCGCCAGCAGTTCCCCTCCGGACAGGGTACACGAGCAGTACTTC
.	TRBV7-8	.	TRBJ1-5	CASSLGGSVLQPQHF	TGTGCCAGCAGCTTAGGGGGGTCGGTTTTGCAGCCCCAGCATTTT
.	TRBV10-1	.	TRBJ1-5	CASSEGYLGARQPQHF	TGCGCCAGCAGTGAGGGATATCTGGGGGCACGGCAGCCCCAGCATTTT
.	TRBV11-2	.	TRBJ1-5	CASSFGTNQPQHF	TGTGCCAGCAGCTTCGGGACCAATCAGCCCCAGCATTTT
.	TRBV20-1	TRBD2	TRBJ2-7	CSAPGRAGGPHEQYF	TGCAGTGCCCCAGGCCGAGCGGGAGGGCCCCACGAGCAGTACTTC
.	TRBV29-1	.	TRBJ2-3	CSARDFVTDTQYF	TGCAGTGCTCGGGACTTTGTCACAGATACGCAGTATTTT
many	TRBV13	.	TRBJ2-1	CASSPLLAGQFF	TGTGCCAGCAGCCCCCTATTGGCCGGGCAGTTCTTC
.	TRBV25-1	TRBD1	TRBJ2-3	CASSPPYGTAFTSTDTQYF	TGTGCCAGCAGTCCACCATACGGGACAGCCTTTACTAGCACAGATACGCAGTATTTT
.	TRBV19	.	TRBJ2-5	CASSIDRQARTQYF	TGTGCCAGTAGTATAGATCGACAGGCTAGGACCCAGTACTTC
once	TRBV10-1	.	TRBJ2-2	CASTPGQNTGELFF	TGCGCCAGCACCCCGGGACAGAACACCGGGGAGCTGTTTTTT
.	TRBV20-1	TRBD2	TRBJ2-2	CSATRLAGGGTGELFF	TGCAGTGCTACCAGACTAGCGGGAGGGGGCACCGGGGAGCTGTTTTTT
.	TRBV6-1	.	TRBJ2-5	CASSLPGRETQYF	TGTGCCAGCAGTCTCCCGGGTAGGGAGACCCAGTACTTC
.	TRBV5-1	.	TRBJ2-3	CASSSGEVTDTQYF	TGCGCCAGCAGCTCCGGGGAGGTAACAGATACGCAGTATTTT
.	TRBV29-1	.	TRBJ2-1	CSAIGRRNEQFF	TGCAGCGCCATTGGGCGCAGGAATGAGCAGTTCTTC
few	TRBV12-3/TRBV12-4	.	TRBJ2-3	CASSEAYYTDTQYF	TGTGCCAGCAGTGAGGCATACTACACAGATACGCAGTATTTT
.	TRBV7-6	.	TRBJ1-1	CASSVNTGGVEAFF	TGTGCCAGCAGCGTCAATACGGGGGGGGTTGAAGCTTTCTTT
once	TRBV10-1	.	TRBJ1-2	CASSESNPGPNYGYTF	TGCGCCAGCAGTGAGTCGAACCCAGGCCCTAACTATGGCTACACCTTC
.	TRBV5-6	TRBD2	TRBJ2-7	CASATSGAADEQYF	TGTGCCAGCGCTACGAGCGGGGCCGCGGACGAGCAGTACTTC
few	TRBV20-1	.	TRBJ1-1	CSAREGRVNTEAFF	TGCAGTGCTAGAGAGGGCAGGGTGAACACTGAAGCTTTCTTT
.	TRBV10-3	.	TRBJ1-1	CAISESQSNTEAFF	TGTGCCATCAGTGAGTCTCAGTCGAACACTGAAGCTTTCTTT
.	TRBV25-1	.	TRBJ1-1	CATRPSVPRGNTEAFF	TGTGCCACCCGACCAAGTGTCCCTCGGGGGAACACTGAAGCTTTCTTT
once	TRBV29-1	.	TRBJ2-1	CSVEGGELYNEQFF	TGCAGCGTTGAAGGGGGGGAACTTTACAATGAGCAGTTCTTC
.	TRBV10-3	.	TRBJ1-4	CAISDPGTAEKLFF	TGTGCCATCAGTGACCCCGGGACGGCTGAAAAACTGTTTTTT
.	TRBV2	TRBD1	TRBJ2-7	CASRKDRTSHEQYF	TGTGCCAGCAGGAAGGACAGGACTTCCCACGAGCAGTACTTC
.	TRBV3-1	TRBD1	TRBJ2-1	CASSRGQDNEQFF	TGTGCCAGCAGCCGGGGACAGGACAATGAGCAGTTCTTC
.	TRBV7-8	.	TRBJ1-6	CASSLSTDAENSPLHF	TGTGCCAGCAGCCTCTCGACAGACGCTGAAAATTCACCCCTCCACTTT
.	TRBV7-9	TRBD1	TRBJ1-3	CASSARQGLGNTIYF	TGTGCCAGCAGCGCGCGACAGGGGTTGGGAAACACCATATATTTT
.	TRBV7-2	.	TRBJ2-7	CASSRPGTYEQYF	TGTGCCAGCAGCCGGCCGGGGACCTACGAGCAGTACTTC
.	TRBV19	.	TRBJ1-2	CASSMGQVYGYTF	TGTGCCAGTAGTATGGGTCAGGTCTATGGCTACACCTTC
few	TRBV7-9	TRBD1	TRBJ1-6	CASSLTGQGSPLHF	TGTGCCAGCAGCTTGACAGGGCAAGGCTCACCCCTCCACTTT
.	TRBV24-1	.	TRBJ2-3	CAASDSVGGAHTDTQYF	TGTGCCGCCAGTGATTCGGTTGGGGGAGCACACACAGATACGCAGTATTTT
.	TRBV5-1	TRBD1	TRBJ1-2	CASSTRQGTNYGYTF	TGCGCCAGCAGCACGAGACAGGGAACTAACTATGGCTACACCTTC
many	TRBV11-2	.	TRBJ1-2	CASSSKVGYTF	TGTGCCAGCAGCTCGAAGGTCGGCTACACCTTC
many	TRBV28	TRBD1	TRBJ2-7	CASRVDRGLEQYF	TGTGCCAGCAGGGTAGACAGGGGGCTCGAGCAGTACTTC
.	TRBV7-9	.	TRBJ2-2	CASSRRVTGELFF	TGTGCCAGCAGCCGACGGGTGACCGGGGAGCTGTTTTTT
.	TRBV12-3/TRBV12-4	TRBD2	TRBJ2-7	CASSLSSGVTYEQYF	TGTGCCAGCAGTTTAAGTAGCGGGGTTACCTACGAGCAGTACTTC
few	TRBV7-9	.	TRBJ2-7	CASSLDRFYEQYF	TGTGCCAGCAGCTTAGACAGGTTCTACGAGCAGTACTTC
once	TRBV25-1	.	TRBJ1-1	CASSEFWGNTEAFF	TGTGCCAGCAGTGAATTCTGGGGGAACACTGAAGCTTTCTTT
.	TRBV27	TRBD2	TRBJ2-6	CASSILAGGPSGANVLTF	TGTGCCAGCAGTATTCTAGCGGGAGGGCCCTCTGGGGCCAACGTCCTGACTTTC
.	TRBV20-1	.	TRBJ1-3	CSARVTGNSGNTIYF	TGCAGTGCTAGAGTAACCGGGAACTCTGGAAACACCATATATTTT
.	TRBV20-1	.	TRBJ1-6	CSASSPRSYNSPLHF	TGCAGTGCTAGCAGTCCGAGAAGCTATAATTCACCCCTCCACTTT